The following is a T cell receptor beta chain sequence with its context. At one boundary the junction diverges from the germline segment, which might be a read error. This entry is derived from a study of blood T cell repertoires in COVID-19. Study at large: Acute and convalescent COVID-19 specimens originated in the United States, Italy and Spain. In each case, the material was cDNA or gDNA derived from T cells, B-cell-depleted T cells, or PBMCs.

Germline V CDR1 and CDR2: MNHEY, SVGEGT. CDR3 length equals 14 residues. As originally analysed: Reference gene primer amplification gave nucleated cell count estimates. Only in-frame clones appear in the TCRdb table, and some are missing; sequencing was by immunoSEQ multiplex PCR. V, J and clone size are taken as reported in that table, and D and trimming were inferred from the DNA itself. The sample contains 120,000 to 150,000 clones, 87% of which appear only once. This TCR derives from a man aged 50 or older who had recovered from COVID-19. The rearrangement uses TRBV6-2 or TRBV6-3 and TRBJ1-1, with 8 nucleotides matching TRBD1. Sequenced sample: peripheral blood. The CDR3 here is CASSYGDRSLLHLF. CDR3 DNA: TGTGCCAGCAGTTACGGGGACAGGTCTCTTCTTCATCTCTTT.